This entry lists 12 T cell receptor beta chains sequenced from one sample in a study of T-cell reconstitution after alpha-beta-depleted transplantation in children. Unique molecular identifiers were incorporated into the prepared TCRbeta library. MiXCR was run by TCRdb on the PCR reads, yielding one entry per CDR3 protein. The sample gives about 980,000 distinct CDR3 sequences, about 29% of which show up once; 28% is in the top ten. The material sequenced was PBMCs, mostly from graft donor cells, taken 360 days after TCRalphabeta/CD19-depleted stem cell transplant. The receptors were sampled from a boy in the first two years of life who had a stem cell transplant for SCID, so the T cells may come from the graft donor.

The chain combines TRBV29-1 with TRBJ2-5; 8 bases align to TRBD2. Germline loops: CDR1 SQVTM, CDR2 ANQGSEA. The length of the CDR3 is 14 residues. J lost 5 bases, V lost 7 bases, and 12 bases had no gene match. The CDR3: CSADGTRGGETQYF. In DNA form, the CDR3 reads TGCAGCGCGGACGGGACTCGGGGGGGCGAGACCCAGTACTTC.

This clonotype came up many times. The genes are TRBV27 and TRBJ2-6; D call uncertain. V lost 9 bases to trimming and J lost 0 bases, with 18 bases between them. The CDR3 is 17 residues long. Germline CDR1 reads MNHEY; CDR2 reads SMNVEV (reference sequence). CDR3 region: CASRRGGPISGANVLTF. CDR3 DNA sequence: TGTGCCAGTCGGAGAGGCGGCCCTATCTCTGGGGCCAACGTCCTGACTTTC.

The J gene is TRBJ2-7, the V gene TRBV5-1, with D perhaps given as TRBD1 or TRBD2 (5 bases each). CDR1 is SGHRS, CDR2 YFSETQ, per germline. The CDR3 loop spans 14 amino acids. The germline V and J ends were trimmed by 4 bases and 2 bases, with 13 bases remaining between them. The chain's CDR3 is CASSAPGPAYEQYF. The CDR3 nucleotides are TGCGCCAGCAGCGCCCCGGGACCAGCCTACGAGCAGTACTTC.

The V and J genes are TRBV24-1 and TRBJ1-5; no firm D call. Germline V lookup: CDR1 KGHDR, CDR2 SFDVKD. The CDR3 is 13 amino acids. The ends were cut back, 4 bases at V and 3 bases at J, with 6 bases in the middle. Written as DNA, the CDR3 is TGTGCCACCAGTGAAGGATACAATCAGCCCCAGCATTTT. Translated, it gives CATSEGYNQPQHF.

The chain couples TRBV5-5 to TRBJ1-1, with 7 positions matching TRBD1. The ends lost 4 bases at V and 6 bases at J; junction bases unmatched: 3. The CDR3 spans 12 residues. The germline V gene encodes CDR1 SGHKS and CDR2 YYEKEE (reference sequence). CDR3 sequence: CASSNGTAEAFF. The CDR3 DNA reads TGTGCCAGCAGCAACGGGACAGCTGAAGCTTTCTTT.

This clonotype occurred a few times. The rearrangement links TRBV12-3 or TRBV12-4 to TRBJ2-3; 10 bases line up with TRBD2. This CDR3 is 16 amino acids long. V shed 5 bases, J shed 9 bases, and the junction held 14 bases outside the gene matches. CDR3 bases: TGTGCCAGCAGTGGGGCGGAGCGGGGGGGACTCCGGACGCAGTATTTT. It encodes CASSGAERGGLRTQYF.

This chain joins TRBV12-3 or TRBV12-4 and TRBJ2-1; D remains unclear. There are 17 residues in the CDR3. The V end was cut by 4 bases, the J end by 5 bases, with 21 bases between. CDR3 sequence: CASSSRVPPHLDNEQFF. CDR3 in DNA: TGTGCCAGCAGTTCCCGAGTTCCCCCCCACCTAGACAATGAGCAGTTCTTC.

This rearrangement joins TRBV20-1 to TRBJ2-1; the D gene could be TRBD1 or TRBD2 (5 bases each). Germline CDR1 and CDR2: DFQATT and SNEGSKA (reference sequence). V shed 8 bases and J shed 9 bases, with 17 bases lying between them. CDR3 length: 12 amino acids. CDR3 bases: TGCAGTACCACGTACCGGGGCGGTGAGCAGTTCTTC. It is translated as CSTTYRGGEQFF.

This clonotype turned up a few times. This chain joins TRBV4-2 and TRBJ2-1, with D perhaps matching TRBD2 (7 bases). Germline CDR1 and CDR2: LGHNA and YNFKEQ. The V end lost 4 bases, the J end lost 6 bases, and 22 bases lay between the germline ends. This CDR3 is built from 17 residues. The CDR3 DNA reads as TGTGCCAGCAGCCCCAGGTCGGAGGGGGGGGATTTCAATGAGCAGTTCTTC. Amino acid sequence: CASSPRSEGGDFNEQFF.

The rearrangement uses TRBV4-1 and TRBJ1-4; TRBD1 aligns across 7 bases. Looked up from germline, CDR1 is MGHRA and CDR2 is YSYEKL. The CDR3 length is 15 residues. J lost 5 bases, V lost 1 base, and 4 bases had no gene match. The CDR3 sequence: CASSQVTGRNEKLFF. Here the CDR3 DNA reads TGCGCCAGCAGCCAAGTGACAGGGCGGAATGAAAAACTGTTTTTT.

The J gene is TRBJ2-7, the V gene TRBV6-1; 7 bases agree with TRBD2. Germline values: CDR1 MNHNS, CDR2 SASEGT. J was trimmed by 6 bases and V by 4 bases; bases with no gene match: 12. This CDR3 spans 15 amino acids. DNA of the CDR3: TGTGCCAGCAGTGGGGCAGTAAGCGGGGCCGTCGAGCAGTACTTC. Encoded protein: CASSGAVSGAVEQYF.

The rearrangement uses TRBV5-5 and TRBJ2-5; D could derive from TRBD1 or TRBD2 (5 bases each). This CDR3 contains 15 residues. Per germline, CDR1 SGHKS and CDR2 YYEKEE (reference sequence). V lost 2 bases and J lost 1, with 12 bases in between. The chain's CDR3 is CASSFEGRFQETQYF. CDR3 in DNA: TGTGCCAGCAGCTTCGAGGGACGATTCCAAGAGACCCAGTACTTC.